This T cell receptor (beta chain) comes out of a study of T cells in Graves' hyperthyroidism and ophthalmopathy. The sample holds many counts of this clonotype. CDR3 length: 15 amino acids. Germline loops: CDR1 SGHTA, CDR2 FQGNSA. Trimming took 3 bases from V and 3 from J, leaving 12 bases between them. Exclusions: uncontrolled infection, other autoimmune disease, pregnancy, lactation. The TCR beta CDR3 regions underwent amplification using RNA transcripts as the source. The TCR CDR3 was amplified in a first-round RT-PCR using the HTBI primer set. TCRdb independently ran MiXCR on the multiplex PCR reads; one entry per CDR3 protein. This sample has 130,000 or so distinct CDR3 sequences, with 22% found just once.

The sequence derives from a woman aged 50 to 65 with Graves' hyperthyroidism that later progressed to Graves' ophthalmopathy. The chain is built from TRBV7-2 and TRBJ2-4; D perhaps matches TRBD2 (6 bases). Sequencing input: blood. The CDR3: CASSLGGTGKNIQYF. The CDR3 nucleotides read TGTGCCAGCAGCTTGGGGGGAACTGGCAAAAACATTCAGTACTTC. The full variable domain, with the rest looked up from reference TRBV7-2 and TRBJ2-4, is GAGVSQSPSNKVTEKGKDVELRCDPISGHTALYWYRQSLGQGLEFLIYFQGNSAPDKSGLPSDRFSAERTGGSVSTLTIQRTQQEDSAVYLCASSLGGTGKNIQYFGAGTRLSVL.